Listed here are 27 T cell receptor beta chains from one sample, sequenced in a study of shared clonotypes between healthy human individuals. Here immunoSEQ multiplex PCR was the method, and the copy in TCRdb shows in-frame clones only, minus some. The table lists about 490,000 clones, about 78% of them singletons. The sequencing input was PBMCs. Source of these receptors: a woman aged 40 to 49 in good health. Some clones in this sample may be carry-over from other donors' samples.

V gene TRBV6-1 combines with J gene TRBJ1-5, with 7 nucleotides matching TRBD1. The CDR3 length is 17 residues. V trimming: 4 bases; J trimming: 2 bases; junction bases outside the gene matches: 11. Per germline, CDR1 MNHNS and CDR2 SASEGT. The CDR3 nucleotides read TGTGCCAGCAGTGGCTATCGAGGGGGCGGGGGCAATCAGCCCCAGCATTTT. Translation: CASSGYRGGGGNQPQHF.

The chain joins TRBV25-1 to TRBJ2-1; D is possibly TRBD2 (5 bases). The V end was cut by 4 bases, the J end by 3 bases, with 16 bases between. There are 16 residues in the CDR3. Germline V gives CDR1 MGHDK, CDR2 SYGVNS. CDR3 nucleotide sequence: TGTGCCAGCAGTGGTCCGGAGCTTGGACTCTACAATGAGCAGTTCTTC. It specifies CASSGPELGLYNEQFF.

This clone was seen just once. Other DNA sequences in the same sample also yield this CDR3. The CDR3 nucleotides are TGTGCCAGCAGCTTAATCAAACCCGGGGGCGGGGGTAATGAAAAACTGTTTTTT. It codes for CASSLIKPGGGGNEKLFF. This chain uses TRBV7-2 with TRBJ1-4; weak D call: TRBD1 (6 bases). Germline V gives CDR1 SGHTA, CDR2 FQGNSA. This CDR3 region has 18 residues. The V end lost 2 bases, the J end lost 4 bases, and 20 bases lay between the germline ends. Together with reference TRBV7-2 and TRBJ1-4, the CDR3 gives the full variable domain: GAGVSQSPSNKVTEKGKDVELRCDPISGHTALYWYRQSLGQGLEFLIYFQGNSAPDKSGLPSDRFSAERTGGSVSTLTIQRTQQEDSAVYLCASSLIKPGGGGNEKLFFGSGTQLSVL.

The J gene is TRBJ2-1, the V gene TRBV6-1; possibly TRBD1 for D (6 bases). Germline lookup yields CDR1 MNHNS and CDR2 SASEGT. The germline V and J ends were trimmed by 3 bases and 0 bases, with 18 bases remaining between them. This CDR3 contains 18 residues. CDR3 sequence reads: CASSEDSRTVSSYNEQFF. CDR3 sequence (DNA): TGTGCCAGCAGTGAGGATTCCAGGACAGTGAGCTCCTACAATGAGCAGTTCTTC.

The chain is built from TRBV19 and TRBJ2-7; TRBD2 matches 14 bases. After removal of 4 bases from V and 3 bases from J, the junction contained 5 bases not matched to a gene. The CDR3 is 16 amino acids. Germline V lookup: CDR1 LNHDA, CDR2 SQIVND (reference sequence). CDR3 residues: CASSKLGTSGSYEQYF. The CDR3 DNA sequence: TGTGCCAGTAGTAAGCTAGGGACTAGCGGGAGCTACGAGCAGTACTTC.

The rearrangement joins TRBV6-5 to TRBJ2-5, with D possibly being TRBD2 (7 bases). V lost 8 bases to trimming and J lost 5 bases, with 15 bases between them. Looked up from germline, CDR1 is MNHEY and CDR2 is SVGAGI. The CDR3 runs to 13 residues. The DNA for the CDR3 is TGTGCCAGCGGGAGGGGGAGGTGGGAGACCCAGTACTTC. As protein: CASGRGRWETQYF.

The rearrangement uses TRBV19 and TRBJ2-2; D uncertain. The CDR3 length is 15 residues. V lost 1 base, J lost 0 bases, and 6 bases lay in between. In germline, CDR1 is LNHDA, CDR2 SQIVND (reference sequence). CDR3 nucleotide sequence: TGTGCCAGTAGTATAGGGCTCGCGAACACCGGGGAGCTGTTTTTT. Translating it yields CASSIGLANTGELFF. The variable domain in full, with the rest retrieved from reference TRBV19 and TRBJ2-2, is DGGITQSPKYLFRKEGQNVTLSCEQNLNHDAMYWYRQDPGQGLRLIYYSQIVNDFQKGDIAEGYSVSREKKESFPLTVTSAQKNPTAFYLCASSIGLANTGELFFGEGSRLTVL.

Details on this clone: Just one base apart from a much larger clone, this may be a read error. Different DNA sequences within this sample yield the same CDR3. V usage is TRBV6-1 and J usage is TRBJ2-5, with D tentatively TRBD1 (5 bases). The ends were cut back, 3 bases at V and 5 bases at J, with 10 bases in the middle. Germline V lookup: CDR1 MNHNS, CDR2 SASEGT. This CDR3 comprises 13 residues. CDR3 region: CASSDGHSETQYF. The CDR3, as DNA: TGTGCCAGCAGTGACGGACATTCGGAGACCCAGTACTTC.

The rearrangement links TRBV27 to TRBJ1-1; D possibly corresponds to TRBD1 (5 bases). The CDR3 covers 14 residues. CDR1 and CDR2 from the germline V gene are MNHEY and SMNVEV (reference sequence). V dropped 3 bases and J dropped 6 bases, with 14 bases sitting between them. The CDR3 coding sequence is TGTGCCAGCAGTTTGAACGGGGCACAAGCTGAAGCTTTCTTT. As protein: CASSLNGAQAEAFF.

The chain employs TRBV10-3 and TRBJ2-1; D unresolved. V lost 2 bases and J lost 7, with 12 bases in between. The CDR3 has 14 residues. The germline V gene encodes CDR1 ENHRY and CDR2 SYGVKD. CDR3 DNA: TGTGCCATCAGTGAGCCAGTGACCGAGAATGAGCAGTTCTTC. This sequence encodes CAISEPVTENEQFF.

This chain connects TRBV10-3 to TRBJ2-7; the match to TRBD1 covers 9 bases. In germline, CDR1 is ENHRY, CDR2 SYGVKD. The CDR3 extends over 15 amino acids. With V trimmed by 4 bases and J by 3 bases, 7 bases remained unmatched. CDR3 region: CAISVSGQGSYEQYF. The CDR3, as DNA: TGTGCCATCAGTGTTTCCGGACAGGGGAGCTACGAGCAGTACTTC.

The chain uses TRBV2 and TRBJ2-2; D possibly uses TRBD1 or TRBD2 (5 bases each). Per the germline V gene, CDR1 is SNHLY and CDR2 is FYNNEI. The CDR3 has 16 amino acids. Trimming removed 1 base from V and 4 bases from J, with 13 bases in between. DNA for the CDR3: TGTGCCAGCAGTGAAGAAGGGGAAGGGAGCACCGGGGAGCTGTTTTTT. This translates into CASSEEGEGSTGELFF.

The chain links TRBV5-1 to TRBJ1-3; no definite D call. Germline CDR1 and CDR2: SGHRS and YFSETQ. There are 13 residues in the CDR3. V was pared by 7 bases and J by 0 bases, with 8 bases between. The CDR3: CASRDLSGNTIYF. In nucleotides, the CDR3 is TGCGCCAGCCGCGACCTCTCTGGAAACACCATATATTTT.

CDR3 region: CASSKRQGRFGQYF. The CDR3 bases are TGTGCCAGCAGCAAACGACAGGGGCGTTTTGGGCAGTACTTC. The V and J genes are TRBV28 and TRBJ2-7; 8 nucleotides line up with TRBD1. Germline values: CDR1 MDHEN, CDR2 SYDVKM. CDR3 size: 14 residues. After removal of 6 bases from V and 9 bases from J, the junction contained 13 bases not matched to a gene.

The chain has TRBV2 and TRBJ2-7, with D unresolved. The CDR3 is 13 amino acids. V was shortened by 6 bases and J by 0 bases, with 9 bases between the two germline ends. Germline loops: CDR1 SNHLY, CDR2 FYNNEI. CDR3 DNA: TGTGCCAGCAGGACGGGCCCCTCCTACGAGCAGTACTTC. Protein: CASRTGPSYEQYF.

V gene TRBV15 combines with J gene TRBJ2-7; a weak D match, TRBD1 (6 bases). Trimming removed 5 bases from V and 1 base from J, with 9 bases in between. The CDR3 sequence is 13 residues long. CDR1 is LNHNV and CDR2 is YYDKDF in the germline V gene (reference sequence). The CDR3 reads CATSPGQSYEQYF. The CDR3 DNA follows: TGTGCCACCAGCCCCGGACAGTCCTACGAGCAGTACTTC.

The V and J genes are TRBV27 and TRBJ2-7; 8 bases are shared with TRBD2. Germline V gene sequence: CDR1 MNHEY, CDR2 SMNVEV (reference sequence). V shed 7 bases and J 3 bases; nucleotides not matched to a gene: 8. The CDR3 runs to 14 residues. As DNA, the CDR3 is TGTGCCAGCAAAGTGACTAGCGAGTACTACGAGCAGTACTTC. Its translation: CASKVTSEYYEQYF.

This sequence joins TRBV2 and TRBJ1-1; D not certain. The length of the CDR3 is 15 residues. Germline CDR1 and CDR2: SNHLY and FYNNEI. Trimming took off 2 bases at V and 0 bases at J, with 10 bases between the two ends. CDR3 amino acids: CASSEPGFVNTEAFF. The CDR3 DNA is TGTGCCAGCAGTGAACCGGGGTTTGTGAACACTGAAGCTTTCTTT.

This clone has only a few counts. This sequence joins TRBV9 and TRBJ2-7, with unresolved D. V dropped 3 bases and J dropped 2 bases, with 12 bases sitting between them. The CDR3 totals 14 residues. Germline CDR1 reads SGDLS; CDR2 reads YYNGEE. CDR3 region: CASSARFEPYEQYF. CDR3 bases: TGTGCCAGCAGCGCCCGTTTCGAGCCCTACGAGCAGTACTTC.

The chain is built from TRBV10-3 and TRBJ2-7, with D uncertain. Looked up from germline, CDR1 is ENHRY and CDR2 is SYGVKD. The CDR3 has 14 residues. The germline V and J ends were trimmed by 3 bases and 5 bases, with 14 bases remaining between them. Written as DNA, the CDR3 is TGTGCCATCAGTGACCCGCTAACTGGCCACGAGCAGTACTTC. Translated, it gives CAISDPLTGHEQYF.

This chain links TRBV7-6 with TRBJ1-5, with TRBD1 identical over 7 bases. Losses at the gene ends were 6 bases for V and 0 bases for J; bases not matched to a gene: 8. CDR1 is SGHVS, CDR2 FNYEAQ, per germline. The CDR3 spans 16 residues. CDR3 DNA: TGTGCCAGCAGTTGGGACAGAGAGGATAGCAATCAGCCCCAGCATTTT. This sequence encodes CASSWDREDSNQPQHF.

The CDR3 sequence is CASSPLGGTQETQYF. For the CDR3, the DNA is TGTGCCAGCAGTCCACTTGGGGGAACCCAAGAGACCCAGTACTTC. This sequence joins TRBV28 and TRBJ2-5; D may match TRBD1 or TRBD2 (5 bases each). The V gene's germline CDR1 is MDHEN and CDR2 SYDVKM. This CDR3 is built from 15 residues. The germline V and J ends were trimmed by 5 bases and 1 base, with 14 bases remaining between them. Full variable domain (rest looked up from reference TRBV28 and TRBJ2-5): DVKVTQSSRYLVKRTGEKVFLECVQDMDHENMFWYRQDPGLGLRLIYFSYDVKMKEKGDIPEGYSVSREKKERFSLILESASTNQTSMYLCASSPLGGTQETQYFGPGTRLLVL.

As to this clone: The identical CDR3 is also encoded by other nucleotide sequences in the sample. The gene calls are TRBV5-1 and TRBJ2-7, with a possible D match to TRBD1 (6 bases). The germline CDR1 and CDR2 sequences are SGHRS and YFSETQ. CDR3 length: 13 residues. The V end was cut by 3 bases, the J end by 2 bases, with 9 bases between. The CDR3 spells CASSYGTTYEQYF. The CDR3 DNA follows: TGCGCCAGCAGCTACGGGACAACCTACGAGCAGTACTTC. Complete variable domain (other parts from reference TRBV5-1 and TRBJ2-7): KAGVTQTPRYLIKTRGQQVTLSCSPISGHRSVSWYQQTPGQGLQFLFEYFSETQRNKGNFPGRFSGRQFSNSRSEMNVSTLELGDSALYLCASSYGTTYEQYFGPGTRLTVT.

This clone was recorded once. The chain couples TRBV7-9 to TRBJ1-1, with D hard to call. Germline V gives CDR1 SEHNR, CDR2 FQNEAQ (reference sequence). Between the trimmed V and J ends, which lost 1 base and 1 base, there was a span of 7 bases. CDR3 length: 14 residues. CDR3 sequence: CASSLVLGNTEAFF. In nucleotides, the CDR3 is TGTGCCAGCAGCTTAGTCTTGGGGAACACTGAAGCTTTCTTT.

The chain joins TRBV5-1 to TRBJ2-3; TRBD2 matches 9 bases. The germline CDR1 and CDR2 sequences are SGHRS and YFSETQ. The V segment lost 1 base and the J segment 5 bases; nucleotides outside the gene matches: 11. CDR3 length: 17 residues. The CDR3 DNA reads as TGCGCCAGCAGCTTGTTGGATAGCGGGAGTACTAGAGATACGCAGTATTTT. As protein: CASSLLDSGSTRDTQYF.

V gene TRBV2 combines with J gene TRBJ2-3, with 8 bases matching TRBD2. This CDR3 spans 13 amino acids. CDR1 SNHLY and CDR2 FYNNEI come from the germline V gene. The CDR3 sequence is CGVAAGVSDTQYF. CDR3 bases: TGTGGAGTTGCAGCGGGAGTGTCAGATACGCAGTATTTT.

The chain employs TRBV2 and TRBJ2-5, with a possible D match to TRBD2 (6 bases). Germline V gene sequence: CDR1 SNHLY, CDR2 FYNNEI. The CDR3 covers 13 residues. Trimming took off 7 bases at V and 7 bases at J, with 16 bases between the two ends. The CDR3 protein is CASMAEGEGTQYF. Written as DNA, the CDR3 is TGTGCCAGCATGGCGGAGGGTGAAGGGACCCAGTACTTC.